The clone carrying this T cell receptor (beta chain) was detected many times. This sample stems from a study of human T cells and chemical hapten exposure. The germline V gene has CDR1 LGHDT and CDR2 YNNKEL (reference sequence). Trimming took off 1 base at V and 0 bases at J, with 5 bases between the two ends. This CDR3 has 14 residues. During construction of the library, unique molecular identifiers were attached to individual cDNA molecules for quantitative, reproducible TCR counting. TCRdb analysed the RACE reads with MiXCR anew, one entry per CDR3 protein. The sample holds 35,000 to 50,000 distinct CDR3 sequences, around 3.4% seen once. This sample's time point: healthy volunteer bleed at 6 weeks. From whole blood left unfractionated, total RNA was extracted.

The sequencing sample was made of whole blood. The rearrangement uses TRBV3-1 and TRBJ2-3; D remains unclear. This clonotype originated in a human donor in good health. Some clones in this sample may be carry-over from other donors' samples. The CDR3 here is CASSQVSSTDTQYF. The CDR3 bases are TGTGCCAGCAGCCAAGTTTCTAGCACAGATACGCAGTATTTT.